Listed below are T cell receptor beta chains from one sample, sequenced in a study of breast tumors, draining lymph nodes, adjacent tissues. TCRdb recomputed calls from the multiplex PCR reads with MiXCR, one row per CDR3 protein. The sample holds 150,000 to 200,000 distinct CDR3 sequences; around a third are singletons and the top ten take about 3.9%. The sample comprised axillary lymph node tissue. The receptor source for this set is a female donor with breast cancer. Some clones in this sample may be carry-over from other donors' samples. Each CDR3 is given with its conserved first and last residue. A D gene is named only where the DNA matches it firmly. Clone sizes are given selectively: once, few, many, or a class where the clone is expanded.

V,J,size,D,CDR3,DNA
TRBV11-2,TRBJ2-7,many,TRBD2,CASSLVSAGREQYF,TGTGCCAGCAGCTTAGTCTCAGCGGGGCGCGAGCAGTACTTC
TRBV3-1,TRBJ2-7,.,.,CASSRSDYEQYF,TGTGCCAGCAGCCGCAGCGACTACGAGCAGTACTTC
TRBV20-1,TRBJ2-7,.,.,CSAPRDLGGGGYEQYF,TGCAGTGCACCCAGGGACCTCGGGGGAGGGGGATACGAGCAGTACTTC
TRBV6-1,TRBJ1-2,many,TRBD1,CASSVGQGATSGYTF,TGTGCCAGCAGTGTAGGACAGGGGGCGACGAGTGGCTACACCTTC
TRBV30,TRBJ2-1,many,.,CAWSPRGRGLGNEQFF,TGTGCCTGGAGTCCTCGGGGCAGGGGCTTGGGCAATGAGCAGTTCTTC
TRBV20-1,TRBJ1-6,.,.,CSASSALHF,TGCAGTGCTAGTTCAGCCCTCCACTTT
TRBV7-8,TRBJ2-7,many,TRBD1,CASSGRQGPTSYEQYF,TGTGCCAGCAGCGGAAGACAGGGGCCGACCTCCTACGAGCAGTACTTC
TRBV27,TRBJ2-7,few,.,CASSSRLSGYEQYF,TGTGCCAGCAGTTCCCGGTTGAGTGGGTACGAGCAGTACTTC
TRBV7-8,TRBJ1-2,.,.,CTSSFLEYGYAF,TGTACCAGCAGCTTTCTCGAGTATGGCTACGCCTTC
TRBV7-2,TRBJ1-6,many,.,CASSLDRDSPLHF,TGTGCCAGCAGCTTAGACAGGGACTCACCCCTCCACTTT
TRBV20-1,TRBJ2-7,many,TRBD2,CSASPTSGAPEQYF,TGCAGTGCTAGCCCGACTAGCGGTGCACCCGAGCAGTACTTC